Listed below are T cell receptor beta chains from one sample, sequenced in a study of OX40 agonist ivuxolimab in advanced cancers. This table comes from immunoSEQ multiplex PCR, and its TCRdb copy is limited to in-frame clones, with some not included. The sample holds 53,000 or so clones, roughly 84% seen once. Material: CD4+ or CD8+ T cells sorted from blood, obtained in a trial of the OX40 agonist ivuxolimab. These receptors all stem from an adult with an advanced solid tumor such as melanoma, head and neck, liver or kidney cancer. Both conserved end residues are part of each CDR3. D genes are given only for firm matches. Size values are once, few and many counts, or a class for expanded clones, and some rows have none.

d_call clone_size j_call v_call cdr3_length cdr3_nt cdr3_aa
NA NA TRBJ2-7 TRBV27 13 TGTGCCAGCAGTTTGGGCAGGGCCTACGAGCAGTACTTC CASSLGRAYEQYF
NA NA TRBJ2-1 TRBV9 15 TGTGCCAGCAGCGGCAAGGACAGTTCTTACAATGAGCAGTTCTTC CASSGKDSSYNEQFF
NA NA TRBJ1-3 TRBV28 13 TGTGCCAGCAACAGGGTCTCTGGAAACACCATATATTTT CASNRVSGNTIYF
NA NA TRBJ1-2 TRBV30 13 TGTGCCTGGAGTGATCAAACTGTCGGTGGCTACACCTTC CAWSDQTVGGYTF
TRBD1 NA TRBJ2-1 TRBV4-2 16 TGTGCCAGCAGCCACGCCTCCATGGGACAGTACAATGAGCAGTTCTTC CASSHASMGQYNEQFF
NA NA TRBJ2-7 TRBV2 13 TGTGCCAGCACCCCCGCAGTAACGTACGAGCAGTACTTC CASTPAVTYEQYF
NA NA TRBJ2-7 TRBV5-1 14 TGCGCCAGCAGCTTTTCTGGTGGGATCTACGAGCAGTACTTC CASSFSGGIYEQYF
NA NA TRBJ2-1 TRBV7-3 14 TGTGCCAGCAGCTCGGGGTTATCCTACAATGAGCAGTTCTTC CASSSGLSYNEQFF
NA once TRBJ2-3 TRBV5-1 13 TGCGCCAGCAGCTTAACTAGTCAAGATACGCAGTATTTT CASSLTSQDTQYF
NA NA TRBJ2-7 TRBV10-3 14 TGTGCCATCAGGTCTGACCAGGGCCGGGACGAGCAGTACTTC CAIRSDQGRDEQYF
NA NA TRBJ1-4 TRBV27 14 TGTGCCAGCAGTTTAAGGAGGTTCGGTGAAAAACTGTTTTTT CASSLRRFGEKLFF
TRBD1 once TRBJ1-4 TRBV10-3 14 TGTGCCATCAGTGTGACAGGGAGGGGTGAAAAACTGTTTTTT CAISVTGRGEKLFF
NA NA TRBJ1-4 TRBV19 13 TGTGCCAGCCGAACAGGGTCGGATGAAAAACTGTTTTTT CASRTGSDEKLFF
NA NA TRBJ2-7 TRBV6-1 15 TGTGCCAGCAGTGAATGGGTCAGACCTTTAGGTGGGCAGTACTTC CASSEWVRPLGGQYF
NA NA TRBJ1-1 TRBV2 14 TGTGCCAGCAGTGCTTACACAATGAACACTGAAGCTTTCTTT CASSAYTMNTEAFF
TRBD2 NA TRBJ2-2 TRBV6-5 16 TGTGCCAGCAGTTACTTGGGACTAGCGGGAACCGGGGAGCTGTTTTTT CASSYLGLAGTGELFF
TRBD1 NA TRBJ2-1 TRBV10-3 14 TGTGCCATCAGTGAGTCGGTCACGGACAGGGCTCTGTTCTTC CAISESVTDRALFF
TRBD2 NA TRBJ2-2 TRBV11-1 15 TGTGCCAGCAGCCCGGGAGGCCTAGCGACCGGGGAGCTGTTTTTT CASSPGGLATGELFF
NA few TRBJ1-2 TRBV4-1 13 TGCGCCAGCAGCCAACCGGGACTCCCTGGCTACACCTTC CASSQPGLPGYTF
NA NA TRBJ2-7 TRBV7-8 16 TGTGCCAGCAGCTTAGAGCAGGGTAGGCCGGTTTACGAGCAGTACTTC CASSLEQGRPVYEQYF
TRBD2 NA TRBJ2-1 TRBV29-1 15 TGCAGCGTCGAATCGGGACTAGGGGTTGACAATGAGCAGTTCTTC CSVESGLGVDNEQFF
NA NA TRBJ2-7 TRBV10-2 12 TGCGCCAGCAGTGAGGGGGGCTACGAGCAGTACTTC CASSEGGYEQYF
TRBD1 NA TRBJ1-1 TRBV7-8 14 TGTGCCAGCAGCTTAAGACAGGGGAATAATGAAGCTTTCTTT CASSLRQGNNEAFF
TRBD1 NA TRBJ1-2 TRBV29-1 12 TGCAGCGGTACAGGGGGCAACTATGGCTACACCTTC CSGTGGNYGYTF
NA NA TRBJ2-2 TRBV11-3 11 TGTGCCAGCAGCCGTACCGGGGAGCTGTTTTTT CASSRTGELFF
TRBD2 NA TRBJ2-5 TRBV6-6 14 TGTGCCAGTGGAGAGGCTAGCGGGGGTGAGACCCAGTACTTC CASGEASGGETQYF
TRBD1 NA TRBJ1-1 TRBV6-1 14 TGTGCCAGCCGGACAGGGGATATGAACACTGAAGCTTTCTTT CASRTGDMNTEAFF
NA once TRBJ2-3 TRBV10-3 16 TGTGCCATCAGTGAGTCGGACTCCAGGGGCCCAGATACGCAGTATTTT CAISESDSRGPDTQYF
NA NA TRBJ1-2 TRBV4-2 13 TGTGCCAGCAGCTTGGAAAAGGTCTATGGCTACACCTTC CASSLEKVYGYTF
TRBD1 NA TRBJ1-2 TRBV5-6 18 TGTGCCAGCAGCTTAACGGGACAGGGGGCGAGGAGGAACTATGGCTACACCTTC CASSLTGQGARRNYGYTF
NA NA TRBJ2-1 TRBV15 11 TGTGCCACCAGCAGAGATATTGAGCAGTTCTTC CATSRDIEQFF
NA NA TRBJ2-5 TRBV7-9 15 TGTGCCAGCAGCCGCCCTCCCGGGACGACGGAGACCCAGTACTTC CASSRPPGTTETQYF
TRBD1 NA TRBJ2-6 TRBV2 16 TGTGCCAGCAGGGGGGACAGGGCGGCTGGGGCCAACGTCCTGACTTTC CASRGDRAAGANVLTF
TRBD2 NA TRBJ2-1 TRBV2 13 TGTGCCAGTAGCGGGCAACTATACAATGAGCAGTTCTTC CASSGQLYNEQFF
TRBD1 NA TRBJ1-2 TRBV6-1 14 TGTGCCAGCAGTAGTGGACAGGGGGCGGATGGCTACACCTTC CASSSGQGADGYTF
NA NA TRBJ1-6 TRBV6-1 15 TGTGCCAGCAGTGAAATGACGGGGAGTAGCTCACCCCTCCACTTT CASSEMTGSSSPLHF
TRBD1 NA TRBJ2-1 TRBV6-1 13 TGTGCCATTACAGGGGGCGCAACCTATGAGCAGTTCTTC CAITGGATYEQFF
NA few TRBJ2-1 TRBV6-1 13 TGTGCCAGCACTGTGGATTTAGGAAATGAGCAGTTCTTC CASTVDLGNEQFF
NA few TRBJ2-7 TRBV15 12 TGTGCCACCAGCAGAGATAGGTACGAGCAGTACTTC CATSRDRYEQYF
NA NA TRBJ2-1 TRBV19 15 TGTGCCAGTAGTATAAGGCGCCAGAGGTACAATGAGCAGTTCTTC CASSIRRQRYNEQFF
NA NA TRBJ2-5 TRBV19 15 TGTGCCAGTAGCCGACGGGCAGGGAGACAGGAGACCCAGTACTTC CASSRRAGRQETQYF
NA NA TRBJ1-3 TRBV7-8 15 TGTGCCAGCAGCCCCGGGGGGGTCTCTGGAAACACCATATATTTT CASSPGGVSGNTIYF
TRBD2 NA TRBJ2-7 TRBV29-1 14 TGCAGCGTTGAAGGCATTAGCGGGAGTGACGAGCAGTACTTC CSVEGISGSDEQYF
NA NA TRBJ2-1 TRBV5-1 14 TGCGCCAGCAGCCGATTCGGGACTTCCAATGAGCAGTTCTTC CASSRFGTSNEQFF
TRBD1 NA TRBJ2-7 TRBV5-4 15 TGTGCCAGCAGCTTAGGGGGCCGGGCCTCCTACGAGCAGTACTTC CASSLGGRASYEQYF
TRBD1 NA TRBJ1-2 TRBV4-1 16 TGCGCCAGCAGCCAAGATTATCGACAGGGGCTCTATGGCTACACCTTC CASSQDYRQGLYGYTF
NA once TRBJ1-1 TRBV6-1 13 TGTGCCAGCAGTGTGTCCAGGGGCCCTGAAGCTTTCTTT CASSVSRGPEAFF
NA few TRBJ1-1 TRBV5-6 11 TGTGCCAGCACCCGGGAGGGGGTGGCTTTCTTT CASTREGVAFF
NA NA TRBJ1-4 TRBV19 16 TGTGCCAGTAGTAACCCATCCCCGGCGGGGGATGAAAAACTGTTTTTT CASSNPSPAGDEKLFF
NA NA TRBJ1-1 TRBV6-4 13 TGTGCCAGCAGACGGGAGGGTAACACTGAAGCTTTCTTT CASRREGNTEAFF
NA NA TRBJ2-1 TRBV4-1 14 TGCGCCAGCAGCCAGGGCTCTTCCTACAATGAGCAGTTCTTC CASSQGSSYNEQFF
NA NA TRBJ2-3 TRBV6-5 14 TGTGCCAGCAGGAACGGGGTTAGCACAGATACGCAGTATTTT CASRNGVSTDTQYF
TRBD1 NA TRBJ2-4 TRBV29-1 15 TGCAGCGTTGAACGTACAGGGGACGCCAAAAACATTCAGTACTTC CSVERTGDAKNIQYF
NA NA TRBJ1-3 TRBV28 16 TGTGCCAGCAGTTTTCGGCAGAGAATCTCTGGAAACACCATATATTTT CASSFRQRISGNTIYF
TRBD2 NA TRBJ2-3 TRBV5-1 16 TGCGCCAGCAGAGCAGGGACTAGCGGGAGCATTGATACGCAGTATTTT CASRAGTSGSIDTQYF
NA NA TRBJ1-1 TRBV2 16 TGTGCCACCACGCGAGAACAGGTTGGGGGGGGGACTGAAGCTTTCTTT CATTREQVGGGTEAFF
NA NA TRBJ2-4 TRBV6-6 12 TGTGCCAGCAGTTACCAAAAAAACATTCAGTACTTC CASSYQKNIQYF
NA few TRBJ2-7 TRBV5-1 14 TGCGCCAGCAGCCCCGAGATTACAGTCTACGAGCAGTACTTC CASSPEITVYEQYF
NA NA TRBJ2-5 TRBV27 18 TGTGCCAGCAGCCTTAAGGCTCCTTTGACAGCACCCTTTGCCACCCAGTACTTC CASSLKAPLTAPFATQYF
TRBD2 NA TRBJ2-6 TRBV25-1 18 TGTGCCAGCAGTCCGACTAGCGGGAGAGGTTCTGGGGCCAACGTCCTGACTTTC CASSPTSGRGSGANVLTF